This entry lists 11 T cell receptor beta chains sequenced from one sample in a study of CD4 T cells in relation to SARS-CoV-2 and coronaviruses. Their antigens are not known. Repertoires were generated with immunoSEQ multiplex PCR, while TCRdb's copy carries only in-frame clones and drops some. In the table there are over 35,000 clones, about three quarters of which are singletons. Sequencing used memory CD4+ T cells from PBMCs, cultured in vitro. The receptors here all came from an adult with COVID-19.

This clone occurred a few times. The V and J genes are TRBV7-9 and TRBJ2-1; 7 bases align to TRBD2. CDR1 is SEHNR and CDR2 is FQNEAQ in the germline V gene (reference sequence). This CDR3 is built from 14 residues. The V segment lost 2 bases and the J segment 4 bases; nucleotides outside the gene matches: 2. The CDR3 DNA follows: TGTGCCAGCAGCTTAACAGCGGGATACAATGAGCAGTTCTTC. Amino acid sequence: CASSLTAGYNEQFF.

The CDR3 sequence is CASSLTSQGVDTQYF. The CDR3 region has the DNA TGTGCCAGCAGCTTAACGAGTCAGGGAGTAGATACGCAGTATTTT. The J gene is TRBJ2-3, the V gene TRBV7-3; TRBD1 or TRBD2 may be the D gene (5 bases each). CDR1 and CDR2 (germline): SGHTA, FQGTGA. V was cut by 0 bases and J by 5 bases, with 12 bases left in between. This CDR3 has 15 residues.

The gene calls are TRBV6-2 or TRBV6-3 and TRBJ2-2, with D possibly being TRBD2 (5 bases). The CDR3 sequence is 15 residues long. CDR1 and CDR2 (germline): MNHEY, SVGEGT. V lost 5 bases to trimming and J lost 4 bases, with 14 bases between them. The CDR3 sequence: CASSRAEHPTGELFF. CDR3 nucleotides: TGTGCCAGCAGTCGAGCGGAGCACCCCACCGGGGAGCTGTTTTTT.

The chain uses TRBV20-1 and TRBJ1-4; no clear D. The CDR3 extends over 11 amino acids. CDR1 DFQATT and CDR2 SNEGSKA come from the germline V gene (reference sequence). V lost 3 bases to trimming and J lost 5 bases, with 4 bases between them. Here the CDR3 DNA reads TGCAGTGCTAGGCGAAATGAAAAACTGTTTTTT. Amino acids: CSARRNEKLFF.

The rearrangement joins TRBV27 to TRBJ2-7; TRBD1 matches 7 bases. CDR1 and CDR2 from the germline V gene are MNHEY and SMNVEV (reference sequence). The CDR3 has 15 amino acids. After removal of 2 bases from V and 2 bases from J, the junction contained 6 bases not matched to a gene. CDR3 amino acids: CASSLGPGTAYEQYF. The CDR3 coding sequence is TGTGCCAGCAGTTTAGGACCCGGGACAGCCTACGAGCAGTACTTC.

This clone was detected a few times. The J gene is TRBJ1-2, the V gene TRBV19, with a weak D call TRBD1 (6 bases). CDR1 and CDR2 (germline): LNHDA, SQIVND (reference sequence). V lost 4 bases, J lost 4 bases, and 16 bases lay in between. The CDR3 runs 15 residues. CDR3 nucleotide sequence: TGTGCCAGTAGTAACACAGGGTCGGGAACCTATGGCTACACCTTC. This encodes CASSNTGSGTYGYTF.

The rearrangement links TRBV6-4 to TRBJ2-3, with D possibly TRBD2 on 5 matching bases. Germline loops: CDR1 MRHNA, CDR2 SNTAGT. Trimming removed 3 bases at V and 1 base at J, with 11 bases between. CDR3 size: 15 residues. The CDR3 loop is CASSEYGLGTDTQYF. The CDR3 DNA sequence: TGTGCCAGCAGTGAATACGGACTGGGCACAGATACGCAGTATTTT.

This chain links TRBV2 with TRBJ1-4, with D perhaps TRBD1 (5 bases). Germline loops: CDR1 SNHLY, CDR2 FYNNEI. Trimming took off 0 bases at V and 8 bases at J, with 10 bases between the two ends. The CDR3 extends over 14 amino acids. CDR3 bases: TGTGCCAGCAGTGAAGCTCGGGGGAACGAAAAACTGTTTTTT. It translates to CASSEARGNEKLFF. Full variable domain (missing parts from reference TRBV2 and TRBJ1-4): EPEVTQTPSHQVTQMGQEVILRCVPISNHLYFYWYRQILGQKVEFLVSFYNNEISEKSEIFDDQFSVERPDGSNFTLKIRSTKLEDSAMYFCASSEARGNEKLFFGSGTQLSVL.

CDR3: CASSLGGNTEAFF. CDR3 bases: TGTGCCAGCAGCCTCGGGGGGAACACTGAAGCTTTCTTT. This rearrangement joins TRBV14 to TRBJ1-1, with D tentatively TRBD1 (5 bases). Per the germline V gene, CDR1 is SGHDN and CDR2 is FVKESK. Trimming stripped 4 bases from V and 1 base from J, with 7 bases between. There are 13 residues in the CDR3.

The chain joins TRBV27 to TRBJ1-2; unclear D gene. Between the trimmed V and J ends, which lost 5 bases and 6 bases, there was a span of 10 bases. Germline V gives CDR1 MNHEY, CDR2 SMNVEV (reference sequence). The CDR3 extends over 12 amino acids. CDR3 DNA: TGTGCCAGCAGTGCTACCAGAGATGGCTACACCTTC. Translating it yields CASSATRDGYTF.

The rearrangement joins TRBV12-3 or TRBV12-4 to TRBJ2-7; no reliable D call. Deletions cut 3 bases from V and 3 bases from J, with 6 bases between. The CDR3 runs to 12 residues. For the CDR3, the DNA is TGTGCCAGCAGTTTCATCATCTACGAGCAGTACTTC. As protein: CASSFIIYEQYF.